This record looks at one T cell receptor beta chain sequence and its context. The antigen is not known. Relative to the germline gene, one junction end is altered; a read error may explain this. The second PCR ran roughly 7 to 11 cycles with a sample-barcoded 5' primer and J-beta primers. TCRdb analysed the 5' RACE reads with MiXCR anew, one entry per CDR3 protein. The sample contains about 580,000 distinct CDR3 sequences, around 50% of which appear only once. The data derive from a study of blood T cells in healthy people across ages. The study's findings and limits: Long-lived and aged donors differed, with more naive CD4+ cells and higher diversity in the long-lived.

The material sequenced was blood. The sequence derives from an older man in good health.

The CDR3: CASSQGRGRAETQYF. Here the CDR3 DNA reads TGCGCCAGCAGTCAAGGACGCGGGAGAGCCGAGACCCAGTACTTC. The gene calls are TRBV4-3 and TRBJ2-7, with 7 bases matching TRBD2. The J call could be wrong; TRBJ2-5 is a better fit for the DNA end. Germline-derived CDR1 and CDR2 are LGHNA and YSLEER. The CDR3 sequence is 15 residues long.